This T cell receptor beta chain stems from a study of PD-1 blockade in classical Hodgkin lymphoma. General study results and limits: There remain no defined causes for the repertoire differences, which possibly reflect disease activity or prior therapy. Nivolumab initiated under 1 year post-ASCT led to patient exclusion.

Details on this clone: What it recognizes is unknown.

Per the germline V gene, CDR1 is SNHLY and CDR2 is FYNNEI. CDR3 length equals 11 residues. The ends were cut back, 4 bases at V and 4 bases at J, with 5 bases in the middle. The method was immunoSEQ multiplex PCR; TCRdb's version includes in-frame clones alone and lacks a portion of them. The sample holds roughly 21,000 clones, roughly 85% seen once. The time point here: cycle 4 day 1 (C4D1), after 6 weeks of nivolumab. Every one of the patients relapsed after autologous stem cell transplantation (brentuximab vedotin exposure was variable). The sample was peripheral blood mononuclear cells (PBMCs), taken before the fourth cycle of nivolumab. V gene TRBV2 combines with J gene TRBJ2-7, with unresolved D. The sequence came from a human donor with classical Hodgkin lymphoma. This CDR3 reads CASSGSYEQYF. The CDR3 DNA sequence: TGTGCCAGCAGTGGCAGTTACGAGCAGTACTTC.